This passage covers 31 T cell receptor beta chains from one sample sequenced in a study of cytomegalovirus exposure and HLA in healthy donors. With 60 Vbeta and 13 Jbeta primers, the PCR was carried out. The table came from immunoSEQ multiplex PCR; TCRdb's copy has only in-frame clones and leaves some out. This table holds around 110,000 clones, about 59% found once. The specimen sequenced was PBMCs. The receptors come from a woman between 35 and 50 years old in good health and CMV-seropositive.

The chain employs TRBV6-5 and TRBJ1-1; tentative D call: TRBD1 (5 bases). The CDR3 is 16 residues long. The ends were cut back, 1 base at V and 1 base at J, with 13 bases in the middle. Germline CDR1 is MNHEY and CDR2 is SVGAGI. CDR3 region: CASSYWGRGANTEAFF. The CDR3 region has the DNA TGTGCCAGCAGTTACTGGGGACGCGGGGCGAACACTGAAGCTTTCTTT.

The chain recombines TRBV12-5 with TRBJ2-1, with D possibly TRBD2 on 5 matching bases. This CDR3 contains 14 residues. In germline, CDR1 is LGHNT, CDR2 FRNRAP. Trimming stripped 5 bases from V and 8 bases from J, with 16 bases between. CDR3 sequence reads: CASGPTSAGDEQFF. The CDR3 nucleotides are TGTGCTAGTGGTCCCACATCGGCCGGGGATGAGCAGTTCTTC.

This chain links TRBV6-1 with TRBJ2-7; D gene ambiguous. From germline, CDR1 is MNHNS and CDR2 SASEGT. Trimming cost V 6 bases and J 6 bases, with 15 bases left between them. CDR3 length equals 13 residues. The CDR3 DNA reads as TGTGCCAGCAGAGGAGCCTTCCCCACCGAGCAGTACTTC. This sequence encodes CASRGAFPTEQYF.

This clone was counted between two and nine times. J is TRBJ2-5 and V is TRBV5-1; 9 positions agree with TRBD2. This CDR3 is built from 15 residues. Germline loops: CDR1 SGHRS, CDR2 YFSETQ. After removal of 1 base from V and 5 bases from J, the junction contained 6 bases not matched to a gene. CDR3 region: CASSLPGLAAETQYF. For the CDR3, the DNA is TGCGCCAGCAGCTTGCCGGGACTAGCTGCCGAGACCCAGTACTTC.

This clone has more than one count but fewer than ten. The chain uses TRBV28 and TRBJ2-7, with 9 nucleotides matching TRBD2. Germline trimming cut 4 bases from V and 3 bases from J; bases unmatched to any gene: 10. Germline lookup yields CDR1 MDHEN and CDR2 SYDVKM. CDR3 length: 16 residues. This CDR3 is CASSSAAGGNLYEQYF. The CDR3 DNA reads TGTGCCAGCAGTTCCGCAGCGGGAGGCAACCTCTACGAGCAGTACTTC.

There are a few counts of this clone. The chain links TRBV27 to TRBJ1-6, with D uncertain. Per germline, CDR1 MNHEY and CDR2 SMNVEV (reference sequence). Trimming took off 0 bases at V and 7 bases at J, with 10 bases between the two ends. The CDR3 covers 15 residues. The chain's CDR3 is CASSLSESANSPLHF. CDR3 nucleotides: TGTGCCAGCAGTTTATCGGAGAGTGCCAATTCACCCCTCCACTTT.

This clone was detected once. The chain has TRBV29-1 and TRBJ2-7; TRBD1 agrees at 8 bases. The CDR3 is 16 residues long. Germline values: CDR1 SQVTM, CDR2 ANQGSEA. V gave up 4 bases and J gave up 6 bases; unmatched junction bases: 17. The CDR3 sequence: CSVVGEGGTGRVEQYF. The CDR3 coding sequence is TGCAGCGTTGTGGGCGAAGGGGGGACAGGCCGTGTCGAGCAGTACTTC.

The table lists this clone with a few counts. The CDR3 sequence is CASSIEDSSYNSPLHF. The CDR3, as DNA: TGTGCCAGCAGCATAGAGGACAGCTCCTATAATTCACCCCTCCACTTT. V usage is TRBV7-9 and J usage is TRBJ1-6; D may be TRBD1 (6 bases). Germline-derived CDR1 and CDR2 are SEHNR and FQNEAQ (reference sequence). CDR3 size: 16 residues. V was cut by 5 bases and J by 0 bases, with 11 bases left in between.

The chain recombines TRBV7-9 with TRBJ2-1, with 7 bases fitting TRBD1. V dropped 3 bases and J dropped 4; count of bases not matched to a gene: 12. The CDR3 contains 17 residues. Germline V gives CDR1 SEHNR, CDR2 FQNEAQ (reference sequence). CDR3 coding DNA: TGTGCCAGCAGCTTCTCCACCGGGACAGTTTATTACAATGAGCAGTTCTTC. Amino acids: CASSFSTGTVYYNEQFF. The whole variable domain, remainder taken from reference TRBV7-9 and TRBJ2-1, is DTGVSQNPRHKITKRGQNVTFRCDPISEHNRLYWYRQTLGQGPEFLTYFQNEAQLEKSRLLSDRFSAERPKGSFSTLEIQRTEQGDSAMYLCASSFSTGTVYYNEQFFGPGTRLTVL.

The V gene is TRBV11-2, the J gene TRBJ2-5; TRBD1 is a possible D gene (5 bases). The DNA end is a closer match to TRBJ2-7, so the J assignment may be wrong. Per the germline V gene, CDR1 is SGHAT and CDR2 is FQNNGV. CDR3 length: 15 amino acids. CDR3 DNA: TGTGCCAGCAGCTTAGTCCAGGGTTGGGCTACCGAGCAGTACTTC. Encoded protein: CASSLVQGWATEQYF.

This clone has a handful of counts. This chain connects TRBV5-4 to TRBJ2-5, with TRBD2 matching over 8 bases. The V gene's germline CDR1 is SGHNT and CDR2 YYREEE (reference sequence). With 0 bases clipped from V and 3 bases from J, the junction kept 7 bases outside the gene matches. The CDR3 is 16 residues long. The CDR3 bases are TGTGCCAGCAGCTTGGGAGCGGGAGTATCGGAAGAGACCCAGTACTTC. This codes for CASSLGAGVSEETQYF.

This chain uses TRBV13 with TRBJ2-7, with TRBD2 identical over 9 bases. This CDR3 comprises 14 residues. The germline CDR1 and CDR2 sequences are PRHDT and FYEKMQ (reference sequence). The V gene end was trimmed by 5 bases and the J gene end by 5 bases; junction bases not matched to a gene: 7. CDR3 sequence: CASSLSGRTHEQYF. In DNA, the CDR3 is TGTGCCAGCAGCCTTAGCGGGAGAACCCACGAGCAGTACTTC.

The V gene is TRBV28, the J gene TRBJ1-1; maybe TRBD1 (6 bases). The CDR3 is made up of 12 amino acids. Deletions cut 4 bases from V and 7 bases from J, with 10 bases between. CDR1 is MDHEN and CDR2 is SYDVKM in the germline V gene. CDR3 region: CASSSGDGEAFF. CDR3 nucleotide sequence: TGTGCCAGCAGTTCAGGGGACGGTGAAGCTTTCTTT.

V and J are TRBV28 and TRBJ2-7, with no clear D. Per the germline V gene, CDR1 is MDHEN and CDR2 is SYDVKM. This CDR3 is 11 amino acids long. Deletions cut 6 bases from V and 0 bases from J, with 3 bases between. CDR3 amino acids: CASSSSYEQYF. The CDR3 region has the DNA TGTGCCAGCAGCTCCTCCTACGAGCAGTACTTC.

The J gene is TRBJ1-2, the V gene TRBV5-6, with TRBD1 matching 9 bases. CDR3 length: 14 residues. Germline V gene data show CDR1 as SGHDT and CDR2 as YYEEEE. The trim removed 3 bases at V and 6 bases at J, leaving 6 bases unmatched. In DNA form, the CDR3 reads TGTGCCAGCAGCTCGAACAGGGGGCTGGATGGCTACACCTTC. Its protein product is CASSSNRGLDGYTF.

The CDR3 nucleotides read TGCGCCAGCAGCTTGTATCTAGCGGGAGGAACGAACACCGGGGAGCTGTTTTTT. Its translation is CASSLYLAGGTNTGELFF. This chain joins TRBV5-1 and TRBJ2-2, with 11 bases aligning to TRBD2. The V and J ends lost 1 base and 0 bases, in that order; junction bases with no gene match: 5. CDR1 SGHRS and CDR2 YFSETQ come from the germline V gene. This CDR3 contains 18 residues.

This rearrangement joins TRBV19 to TRBJ1-5, with a possible D match to TRBD1 (5 bases). Trimming stripped 7 bases from V and 5 bases from J, with 12 bases between. The germline V gene has CDR1 LNHDA and CDR2 SQIVND (reference sequence). This CDR3 comprises 13 residues. The CDR3 protein is CASTPAGYQPQHF. The CDR3 DNA reads TGTGCCAGTACCCCCGCAGGGTATCAGCCCCAGCATTTT. Supplemented by reference TRBV19 and TRBJ1-5, the full variable domain reads DGGITQSPKYLFRKEGQNVTLSCEQNLNHDAMYWYRQDPGQGLRLIYYSQIVNDFQKGDIAEGYSVSREKKESFPLTVTSAQKNPTAFYLCASTPAGYQPQHFGDGTRLSIL.

This clone was seen a few times. The DNA of the CDR3 is TGTGCCAGCAGTTCCGGGACAGGGGGCGAGCAGTACTTC. It codes for CASSSGTGGEQYF. The chain combines TRBV6-5 with TRBJ2-7; 11 nucleotides match TRBD1. V was pared by 4 bases and J by 6 bases, with 2 bases of the junction left unmatched. CDR1 is MNHEY and CDR2 is SVGAGI in the germline V gene. This CDR3 is built from 13 residues.

This clone was seen only a few times. The chain couples TRBV19 to TRBJ1-3; no clear D. V gave up 2 bases and J gave up 7 bases, with 12 bases separating them. From germline, CDR1 is LNHDA and CDR2 SQIVND (reference sequence). This CDR3 region has 14 residues. As DNA, the CDR3 is TGTGCCAGTAGTATATCGGCCGGGTCCAACACCATATATTTT. Translation: CASSISAGSNTIYF.

The chain links TRBV7-8 to TRBJ1-5, with TRBD1 matching 8 bases. V trimming: 5 bases; J trimming: 9 bases; junction bases outside the gene matches: 15. The CDR3 extends over 16 amino acids. CDR1 is SGHVS, CDR2 FQNEAQ, per germline. Here the CDR3 DNA reads TGTGCCAGCAGCCAAGAGGCAGGGGGCCGCATTGGGCCCCAGCATTTT. Translated, it gives CASSQEAGGRIGPQHF.

The chain joins TRBV10-3 to TRBJ2-7; D might be TRBD1 (5 bases). The CDR3 is 16 residues long. The germline V gene encodes CDR1 ENHRY and CDR2 SYGVKD. Trimming left V 3 bases short and J 1 base short, with 16 bases between. CDR3 sequence reads: CAISDRGRLNSYEQYF. The CDR3 DNA sequence: TGTGCCATCAGTGATAGGGGCAGGTTAAATTCCTACGAGCAGTACTTC.

J is TRBJ1-2 and V is TRBV15; the D is unclear. The ends were cut back, 5 bases at V and 2 bases at J, with 6 bases in the middle. The germline CDR1 and CDR2 sequences are LNHNV and YYDKDF (reference sequence). CDR3 length: 12 residues. CDR3 sequence: CATSGPNYGYTF. The CDR3 coding sequence is TGTGCCACCAGCGGCCCCAACTATGGCTACACCTTC.

This chain joins TRBV5-6 and TRBJ1-6; the D is unclear. There are 14 residues in the CDR3. The V gene lost 0 bases and the J gene lost 4 bases, with 5 bases spanning the gap. Per the germline V gene, CDR1 is SGHDT and CDR2 is YYEEEE. DNA of the CDR3: TGTGCCAGCAGCTTGGGGCAATATAATTCACCCCTCCACTTT. Protein sequence: CASSLGQYNSPLHF. Full variable domain (missing parts from reference TRBV5-6 and TRBJ1-6): DAGVTQSPTHLIKTRGQQVTLRCSPKSGHDTVSWYQQALGQGPQFIFQYYEEEERQRGNFPDRFSGHQFPNYSSELNVNALLLGDSALYLCASSLGQYNSPLHFGNGTRLTVT.

The rearrangement joins TRBV7-2 to TRBJ2-7; TRBD2 aligns across 7 bases. Germline CDR1 reads SGHTA; CDR2 reads FQGNSA. The J segment lost 6 bases and the V segment lost 1 base, leaving 3 bases of the junction unmatched. This CDR3 has 13 amino acids. CDR3 in amino acids: CASSLGLAGEQYF. In nucleotides, the CDR3 is TGTGCCAGCAGCTTAGGACTAGCAGGCGAGCAGTACTTC.

The chain uses TRBV11-2 and TRBJ1-1, with D unresolved. The CDR3 length is 13 residues. CDR1 and CDR2 from the germline V gene are SGHAT and FQNNGV. V was clipped by 2 bases and J by 6 bases, with 10 bases between them. The CDR3 DNA follows: TGTGCCAGCAGCTTAATGGGGAGTGCTGAAGCTTTCTTT. It is translated as CASSLMGSAEAFF.

In its sample, this clone was seen a few times. The gene calls are TRBV9 and TRBJ1-4; D call uncertain. The CDR3 length is 14 residues. CDR1 and CDR2 (germline): SGDLS, YYNGEE. The V end lost 2 bases, the J end lost 6 bases, and 11 bases lay between the germline ends. CDR3 coding DNA: TGTGCCAGCAGCGTCGGGTGGGGAGATGAAAAACTGTTTTTT. Amino acids: CASSVGWGDEKLFF.

V is TRBV11-2 and J is TRBJ2-3, with TRBD2 identical over 7 bases. The J segment lost 2 bases and the V segment lost 1 base, leaving 9 bases of the junction unmatched. Germline loops: CDR1 SGHAT, CDR2 FQNNGV. The CDR3 has 17 amino acids. Written as DNA, the CDR3 is TGTGCCAGCAGCTTAGTTCAGCGGGACCTAAACACAGATACGCAGTATTTT. This encodes CASSLVQRDLNTDTQYF.

This clone was counted between two and nine times. J is TRBJ2-7 and V is TRBV5-4; 7 bases agree with TRBD2. Germline CDR1 and CDR2: SGHNT and YYREEE (reference sequence). The CDR3 is made up of 14 amino acids. J lost 0 bases, V lost 4 bases, and 4 bases had no gene match. The CDR3 protein is CASSTGGSSYEQYF. The DNA for the CDR3 is TGTGCCAGCAGCACGGGGGGAAGCTCCTACGAGCAGTACTTC.

This chain uses TRBV5-1 with TRBJ1-2, with 10 bases matching TRBD1. V was clipped by 3 bases and J by 7 bases; unmatched bases: 12. This CDR3 contains 16 residues. CDR1 and CDR2 (germline): SGHRS, YFSETQ. The CDR3 bases are TGCGCCAGCAGCTCAGTAAACCGGGACAGGGGATCTGGCTACACCTTC. It encodes CASSSVNRDRGSGYTF. The variable domain in full, with the rest retrieved from reference TRBV5-1 and TRBJ1-2, is KAGVTQTPRYLIKTRGQQVTLSCSPISGHRSVSWYQQTPGQGLQFLFEYFSETQRNKGNFPGRFSGRQFSNSRSEMNVSTLELGDSALYLCASSSVNRDRGSGYTFGSGTRLTVV.

The table lists this clone with a few counts. The chain carries TRBV28 and TRBJ2-1; D remains unclear. The germline V and J ends were trimmed by 1 base and 2 bases, with 21 bases remaining between them. CDR1 and CDR2 (germline): MDHEN, SYDVKM. The CDR3 sequence is 19 residues long. The CDR3 sequence is CASSLSVMRSTAPYNEQFF. DNA of the CDR3: TGTGCCAGCAGTTTATCGGTTATGAGGAGTACGGCCCCCTACAATGAGCAGTTCTTC.

The rearrangement uses TRBV7-9 and TRBJ1-1; a weak D match, TRBD1 (6 bases). The CDR3 loop spans 13 amino acids. Trimming stripped 5 bases from V and 4 bases from J, with 11 bases between. Germline V gene lookup returns CDR1 SEHNR and CDR2 FQNEAQ (reference sequence). This chain's CDR3 is CASSLQGPTEAFF. CDR3 in DNA: TGTGCCAGCAGCCTACAGGGACCCACTGAAGCTTTCTTT.